Reported below is one T cell receptor beta chain. The protocol was immunoSEQ multiplex PCR, while the TCRdb copy is restricted to in-frame clones and leaves out a portion. The data contain about 270,000 clones, roughly 85% of them singletons. The data stem from a study of blood T cell repertoires in COVID-19. Study context: Samples taken during acute and convalescent COVID-19 were collected in the United States, Italy and Spain.

Germline V gene lookup returns CDR1 LNHNV and CDR2 YYDKDF (reference sequence). Deletions cut 0 bases from V and 1 base from J, with 13 bases between. The CDR3 is 17 residues long. What was sequenced was peripheral blood. The chain has TRBV15 and TRBJ1-5; no definite D call. This TCR derives from a woman in her 70s with acute or convalescent COVID-19. As DNA, the CDR3 is TGTGCCACCAGCAGAGATAGAGGGCAGCGGAGCAATCAGCCCCAGCATTTT. This codes for CATSRDRGQRSNQPQHF.